This T cell receptor beta chain was sequenced in a study of T-cell reconstitution after alpha-beta-depleted transplantation in children. The junction had 5 bases not matched to a gene; V was cut back by 2 bases and J by 7 bases. Germline CDR1 reads MNHEY; CDR2 reads SVGAGI. This CDR3 region has 15 residues. Unique molecular identifiers were incorporated when the TCRbeta library was constructed. TCRdb called the PCR reads again in MiXCR, with one record for every CDR3 protein. The sample records some 200,000 distinct CDR3 sequences, 7.5% to 9.5% being singletons. Study-wide results and caveats: The study traced high day-60 TCRbeta diversity in some patients to surviving recipient T cells and thymic progenitors. T-cell numbers and diversity one year post-transplant derived largely from freshly generated T cells. After transplant, at about two months, alpha-beta T cells were reportedly derived from several hundred expanded graft clones.

The sample holds many counts of this clonotype. Its matching antigen is unknown. The sequence was collected from a male patient aged 2-10 years who had a stem cell transplant for acute myeloid leukemia, so the T cells may come from the graft donor. This specimen was PBMCs, mostly from graft donor cells, taken 360 days after TCRalphabeta/CD19-depleted stem cell transplant. The V call is TRBV6-5, the J call TRBJ2-1, with 10 bases identical to TRBD2. CDR3 sequence (DNA): TGTGCCAGCAGTTACCGAGCGGGAGGGCCTAATGAGCAGTTCTTC. As protein: CASSYRAGGPNEQFF.